The 32 T cell receptor beta chains given below trace back to one sample, sequenced in a study of blood T cell repertoires in COVID-19. Libraries were prepared by immunoSEQ multiplex PCR; TCRdb keeps only in-frame clonotypes and omits some of them. There are more than 200,000 clones in the sample; 70% to 90% occur only once, and 6.5% to 8.5% lies in the top ten. Sequencing was carried out using PBMCs or T cells enriched from blood (not recorded which). These receptors were obtained from a woman aged 40 to 50 with acute COVID-19.

This chain links TRBV10-3 with TRBJ2-1, with D tentatively TRBD2 (5 bases). V dropped 10 bases and J dropped 0 bases, with 10 bases sitting between them. The CDR3 loop spans 13 amino acids. Germline CDR1 ENHRY, CDR2 SYGVKD. As DNA, the CDR3 is TGTGCCACTCGGGGAAGCTCCTACAATGAGCAGTTCTTC. Encoded protein: CATRGSSYNEQFF.

In this sample, this clone turned up a few times. V gene TRBV11-2 combines with J gene TRBJ1-2, with TRBD1 matching 7 bases. CDR3 length: 14 amino acids. Unmatched junction bases numbered 7, after V lost 2 bases and J lost 7 bases. Germline assignment: CDR1 SGHAT and CDR2 FQNNGV. This chain's CDR3 is CASSLNEGAGGYTF. CDR3 in DNA: TGTGCCAGCAGCTTAAATGAGGGGGCTGGTGGCTACACCTTC. The variable domain in full, completed from reference TRBV11-2 and TRBJ1-2, reads EAGVAQSPRYKIIEKRQSVAFWCNPISGHATLYWYQQILGQGPKLLIQFQNNGVVDDSQLPKDRFSAERLKGVDSTLKIQPAKLEDSAVYLCASSLNEGAGGYTFGSGTRLTVV.

This clone was seen only once. The chain employs TRBV30 and TRBJ1-6; 8 bases align to TRBD1. CDR1 and CDR2 from the germline V gene are GTSNPN and SVGIG (reference sequence). J gave up 6 bases and V 0 bases, and 7 bases lay outside the gene matches. CDR3 length: 16 residues. The CDR3, as DNA: TGTGCCTGGAGTGTACCCAGGGGGCGCTTTAATTCACCCCTCCACTTT. As protein: CAWSVPRGRFNSPLHF.

The genes are TRBV29-1 and TRBJ1-2; TRBD1 agrees at 10 bases. V lost 7 bases, J lost 4 bases, and 6 bases stayed unmatched. From germline, CDR1 is SQVTM and CDR2 ANQGSEA. This CDR3 is 13 amino acids long. The CDR3 DNA reads TGCAGCGCGACGGACAGGGGGAGCTATGGCTACACCTTC. It codes for CSATDRGSYGYTF.

The rearrangement uses TRBV28 and TRBJ2-7; weak D call: TRBD2 (6 bases). The V end lost 5 bases, the J end lost 2 bases, and 19 bases lay between the germline ends. CDR3 length: 16 residues. Germline V lookup: CDR1 MDHEN, CDR2 SYDVKM. CDR3 nucleotide sequence: TGTGCCAGCAGTGCCCCGGGACTCCTCGCCACCTACGAGCAGTACTTC. This encodes CASSAPGLLATYEQYF.

J is TRBJ1-2 and V is TRBV19, with 7 bases lining up with TRBD1. This CDR3 has 13 residues. Germline CDR1 LNHDA, CDR2 SQIVND (reference sequence). V shed 6 bases and J 6 bases; nucleotides not matched to a gene: 7. As DNA, the CDR3 is TGTGCCAGTAGCATCGACAGGGAAAATGGCTACACCTTC. Its translation is CASSIDRENGYTF.

The V gene is TRBV5-1, the J gene TRBJ2-5, with 12 bases aligning to TRBD2. CDR3 size: 18 residues. CDR1 and CDR2 from the germline V gene are SGHRS and YFSETQ. The trim removed 7 bases at V and 3 bases at J, leaving 16 bases unmatched. This chain's CDR3 is CASSPRLAGVRAKETQYF. The CDR3, as DNA: TGCGCCAGCTCGCCCAGACTAGCGGGAGTCCGCGCCAAAGAGACCCAGTACTTC. The whole variable domain, remainder taken from reference TRBV5-1 and TRBJ2-5, is KAGVTQTPRYLIKTRGQQVTLSCSPISGHRSVSWYQQTPGQGLQFLFEYFSETQRNKGNFPGRFSGRQFSNSRSEMNVSTLELGDSALYLCASSPRLAGVRAKETQYFGPGTRLLVL.

This clone was seen only a few times. This chain links TRBV6-2 or TRBV6-3 with TRBJ1-5, with a tentative D call TRBD1 (6 bases). The CDR3 has 15 residues. Germline assignment: CDR1 MNHEY and CDR2 SVGEGT. Trimming shortened V by 2 bases and J by 3 bases, and 11 bases separated the two germline ends. The CDR3: CASSYREGDNQPQHF. DNA for the CDR3: TGTGCCAGCAGTTACAGGGAGGGGGACAATCAGCCCCAGCATTTT.

The rearrangement links TRBV5-1 to TRBJ1-5, with 7 bases aligning to TRBD1. The germline gives CDR1 SGHRS, CDR2 YFSETQ. The CDR3 loop spans 14 amino acids. V shed 1 base, J shed 7 bases, and the junction held 5 bases outside the gene matches. Written as DNA, the CDR3 is TGCGCCAGCAGCTTGAGGGGGCAAGGGCAGCCCCAGCATTTT. It translates to CASSLRGQGQPQHF.

V and J are TRBV7-9 and TRBJ2-1; no clear D gene. The CDR3 extends over 13 amino acids. Trimming removed 1 base at V and 6 bases at J, with 7 bases between. Germline loops: CDR1 SEHNR, CDR2 FQNEAQ (reference sequence). CDR3 sequence (DNA): TGTGCCAGCAGCTTAGACCGAGTCAATGAGCAGTTCTTC. Translation: CASSLDRVNEQFF.

Here the CDR3 DNA reads TGTGCCAGCAGCGTAGGCCTAGCGGGAGTGCACGAGCAGTACTTC. It yields the protein CASSVGLAGVHEQYF. This sequence joins TRBV9 and TRBJ2-7, with 10 positions matching TRBD2. The CDR3 is 15 residues long. The J segment lost 5 bases and the V segment lost 0 bases, leaving 5 bases of the junction unmatched. Looked up from germline, CDR1 is SGDLS and CDR2 is YYNGEE.

The chain has TRBV29-1 and TRBJ2-3; TRBD2 matches 9 bases. CDR1 and CDR2 from the germline V gene are SQVTM and ANQGSEA. The CDR3 is 14 residues long. Trimming took 3 bases from V and 2 from J; bases not matched to a gene: 3. CDR3 in DNA: TGCAGCGTTGAGACTAGCGGAGCCACAGATACGCAGTATTTT. It translates to CSVETSGATDTQYF.

Comment on this clone: The same CDR3 arises from other DNA sequences in this sample as well. The chain is built from TRBV7-6 and TRBJ2-7; tentative D call: TRBD2 (6 bases). Germline CDR1 SGHVS, CDR2 FNYEAQ. The CDR3 has 15 amino acids. The V gene lost 1 base and the J gene lost 1 base, with 11 bases spanning the gap. CDR3 sequence: CASSLGGVSSYEQYF. The DNA for the CDR3 is TGTGCCAGCAGCTTAGGGGGGGTATCATCCTACGAGCAGTACTTC.

The chain recombines TRBV11-3 with TRBJ2-2; D not resolved. The CDR3 length is 15 residues. V was cut by 1 base and J by 0 bases, with 6 bases left in between. Germline-derived CDR1 and CDR2 are SGHNT and YENEEA. The CDR3 coding sequence is TGTGCCAGCAGCTTAGGGCCAGCGAACACCGGGGAGCTGTTTTTT. Translated: CASSLGPANTGELFF.

This clone was picked up a small number of times. The chain has TRBV28 and TRBJ2-7; D is perhaps TRBD1 (6 bases). V was trimmed by 8 bases and J by 7 bases, leaving 18 bases between them. The CDR3 runs 13 residues. Germline V lookup: CDR1 MDHEN, CDR2 SYDVKM. The CDR3 here is CASLSSLGTEQYF. CDR3 in DNA: TGTGCCAGCCTTTCGAGTTTAGGGACAGAGCAGTACTTC. Filled out from reference TRBV28 and TRBJ2-7, the complete variable domain reads DVKVTQSSRYLVKRTGEKVFLECVQDMDHENMFWYRQDPGLGLRLIYFSYDVKMKEKGDIPEGYSVSREKKERFSLILESASTNQTSMYLCASLSSLGTEQYFGPGTRLTVT.

This clone turned up a few times. For the CDR3, the DNA is TGTGCCAGTAGTTCCAGAGGAGCGCAGAGAGAGACCCAGTACTTC. Residues: CASSSRGAQRETQYF. The chain joins TRBV19 to TRBJ2-5; D is unclear. V lost 5 bases and J 4 bases, leaving 17 bases between the germline ends. Germline lookup yields CDR1 LNHDA and CDR2 SQIVND (reference sequence). The CDR3 totals 15 residues.

This clone occurred once. This chain joins TRBV28 and TRBJ1-4; no clear D. This CDR3 has 14 amino acids. V lost 5 bases and J lost 3, with 10 bases in between. Germline V CDR1 and CDR2: MDHEN, SYDVKM. CDR3 loop: CASSRETANEKLFF. CDR3 sequence (DNA): TGTGCCAGCAGTCGGGAGACGGCTAATGAAAAACTGTTTTTT.

This chain connects TRBV21-1 to TRBJ1-1; TRBD1, the table's D call, lacks a check against the DNA. TRBV21-1 is labeled a pseudogene. The CDR3 spans 14 residues. CDR3: CASSRQIVATEAFF. The CDR3, as DNA: TGTGCCAGCAGTCGACAGATTGTCGCCACTGAAGCTTTCTTT.

The chain combines TRBV7-9 with TRBJ2-7; 9 positions match TRBD2. With 1 base clipped from V and 6 bases from J, the junction kept 10 bases outside the gene matches. CDR3 length: 16 amino acids. Germline CDR1 reads SEHNR; CDR2 reads FQNEAQ (reference sequence). CDR3 sequence reads: CASSLDLAGASSEQYF. CDR3 nucleotide sequence: TGTGCCAGCAGCTTAGATTTAGCGGGGGCCTCTTCCGAGCAGTACTTC.

V usage is TRBV10-3 and J usage is TRBJ1-1, with TRBD1 matching over 7 bases. After removal of 10 bases from V and 5 bases from J, the junction contained 10 bases not matched to a gene. The CDR3 is made up of 13 amino acids. Germline CDR1 reads ENHRY; CDR2 reads SYGVKD. The CDR3 sequence: CATTTGEETEAFF. CDR3 coding DNA: TGTGCCACTACAACAGGGGAAGAAACTGAAGCTTTCTTT.

About this clone itself: Lacking the conserved final phenylalanine or tryptophan, this CDR3 likely reflects a read error. Because the CDR3's place on the DNA is in doubt, the DNA is left out and the CDR3 is given as listed by TCRdb. J is TRBJ2-7 and V is TRBV3-1 (or the pseudogene TRBV3-2); the listed D gene, TRBD2, was not tested against the DNA. The germline gives CDR1 LGHDT, CDR2 YNNKEL (reference sequence). The CDR3 has 9 amino acids, counting both end residues. The CDR3 sequence is CASSQGLPI.

The CDR3 DNA reads TGTGCCAGCAGCTTGAGGAGGGGCCCCTACGAGCAGTACTTC. Protein: CASSLRRGPYEQYF. This chain uses TRBV5-5 with TRBJ2-7, with TRBD2 as a possible D gene (6 bases). The germline gives CDR1 SGHKS, CDR2 YYEKEE (reference sequence). V shed 1 base and J shed 2 bases, with 10 bases lying between them. This CDR3 spans 14 amino acids.

The chain combines TRBV19 with TRBJ2-2; D not certain. The CDR3 extends over 13 amino acids. Germline CDR1 and CDR2: LNHDA and SQIVND (reference sequence). V lost 0 bases, J lost 5 bases, and 4 bases lay in between. CDR3 DNA sequence: TGTGCCAGTAGTATAGACGGTACCGGGGAGCTGTTTTTT. It yields the protein CASSIDGTGELFF.

The chain links TRBV11-2 to TRBJ1-1; 9 bases match TRBD1. The J segment lost 2 bases and the V segment lost 5 bases, leaving 12 bases of the junction unmatched. Germline V gives CDR1 SGHAT, CDR2 FQNNGV. This CDR3 is built from 17 residues. The CDR3 is CASSPRDRAQGNTEAFF. The CDR3 nucleotides are TGTGCCAGCAGCCCCCGGGACAGGGCGCAGGGAAACACTGAAGCTTTCTTT. Looking up the rest from reference TRBV11-2 and TRBJ1-1 gives the full variable domain: EAGVAQSPRYKIIEKRQSVAFWCNPISGHATLYWYQQILGQGPKLLIQFQNNGVVDDSQLPKDRFSAERLKGVDSTLKIQPAKLEDSAVYLCASSPRDRAQGNTEAFFGQGTRLTVV.

This chain links TRBV9 with TRBJ2-3; weak D call: TRBD2 (6 bases). Germline-derived CDR1 and CDR2 are SGDLS and YYNGEE. V lost 0 bases, J lost 3 bases, and 11 bases lay in between. The CDR3 consists of 15 residues. The DNA for the CDR3 is TGTGCCAGCAGCGTAGTCGGGAGTTGGACAGATACGCAGTATTTT. It encodes CASSVVGSWTDTQYF. The variable domain in full, completed from reference TRBV9 and TRBJ2-3, reads DSGVTQTPKHLITATGQRVTLRCSPRSGDLSVYWYQQSLDQGLQFLIQYYNGEERAKGNILERFSAQQFPDLHSELNLSSLELGDSALYFCASSVVGSWTDTQYFGPGTRLTVL.

The chain combines TRBV7-2 with TRBJ2-7; possible D gene TRBD1, 5 bases. CDR1 and CDR2 from the germline V gene are SGHTA and FQGNSA. The CDR3 consists of 13 residues. The germline V and J ends were trimmed by 5 bases and 5 bases, with 13 bases remaining between them. CDR3 nucleotide sequence: TGTGCCAGCAGCCTGCCGACCAGGGACGAGCAGTACTTC. Translation gives CASSLPTRDEQYF. Full variable domain (remainder filled in from reference TRBV7-2 and TRBJ2-7): GAGVSQSPSNKVTEKGKDVELRCDPISGHTALYWYRQSLGQGLEFLIYFQGNSAPDKSGLPSDRFSAERTGGSVSTLTIQRTQQEDSAVYLCASSLPTRDEQYFGPGTRLTVT.

V and J are TRBV28 and TRBJ1-2; no clear D. The V and J ends lost 6 bases and 3 bases respectively, with 11 bases between them. Germline V CDR1 and CDR2: MDHEN, SYDVKM. This CDR3 region has 13 residues. The CDR3 nucleotides are TGTGCCAGCAGGGTAGATCGGGACTATGGCTACACCTTC. Encoded protein: CASRVDRDYGYTF.

The V gene is TRBV6-5, the J gene TRBJ1-1, with 8 positions matching TRBD1. CDR1 and CDR2 (germline): MNHEY, SVGAGI. V gave up 10 bases and J gave up 0 bases; unmatched junction bases: 4. CDR3 size: 13 residues. The CDR3 DNA follows: TGTGCCACCTTGACAGGGGTGAACACTGAAGCTTTCTTT. As protein: CATLTGVNTEAFF.

J is TRBJ1-1 and V is TRBV9; possible D gene TRBD1, 6 bases. The CDR3 spans 17 residues. Germline V gene data show CDR1 as SGDLS and CDR2 as YYNGEE. V gave up 3 bases and J gave up 7 bases, with 25 bases separating them. The DNA of the CDR3 is TGTGCCAGCAGCGCCGAGAGGGGGTTTCAAAGAGATAGTGAAGCTTTCTTT. This sequence encodes CASSAERGFQRDSEAFF. The variable domain in full, completed from reference TRBV9 and TRBJ1-1, reads DSGVTQTPKHLITATGQRVTLRCSPRSGDLSVYWYQQSLDQGLQFLIQYYNGEERAKGNILERFSAQQFPDLHSELNLSSLELGDSALYFCASSAERGFQRDSEAFFGQGTRLTVV.

This chain joins TRBV7-2 and TRBJ2-7; 9 nucleotides line up with TRBD2. V shed 5 bases, J shed 5 bases, and the junction held 13 bases outside the gene matches. This CDR3 has 16 amino acids. Per the germline V gene, CDR1 is SGHTA and CDR2 is FQGNSA. The CDR3 DNA follows: TGTGCCAGCAGCCCCCAGTCGGCGAGCGGGAGGAACGAGCAGTACTTC. Its translation: CASSPQSASGRNEQYF.

The rearrangement uses TRBV28 and TRBJ2-3; tentatively, D is TRBD2 (5 bases). With 7 bases removed from V and 2 bases from J, the gap between germline ends came to 13 bases. This CDR3 has 14 residues. CDR1 and CDR2 (germline): MDHEN, SYDVKM. CDR3 nucleotides: TGTGCCAGCAAGTTCGCGGGCCCCACAGATACGCAGTATTTT. Translating gives CASKFAGPTDTQYF.

The chain joins TRBV11-3 to TRBJ2-1; 13 nucleotides agree with TRBD2. CDR1 is SGHNT, CDR2 YENEEA, per germline. The CDR3 sequence is 19 residues long. V shed 0 bases, J shed 0 bases, and the junction held 5 bases outside the gene matches. This CDR3 reads CASSLDTSGRAFSYNEQFF. As DNA, the CDR3 is TGTGCCAGCAGCTTAGACACTAGCGGGAGGGCCTTCTCCTACAATGAGCAGTTCTTC. Full variable domain (outside the CDR3, taken from reference TRBV11-3 and TRBJ2-1): EAGVVQSPRYKIIEKKQPVAFWCNPISGHNTLYWYLQNLGQGPELLIRYENEEAVDDSQLPKDRFSAERLKGVDSTLKIQPAELGDSAVYLCASSLDTSGRAFSYNEQFFGPGTRLTVL.